A single sample gave rise to the 17 T cell receptor beta chains below, sequenced in a study of blood T cell repertoires in COVID-19 (dated by TCRdb to 2019 to 2021). The library was produced with the immunoSEQ multiplex PCR assay. TCRdb obtained this table from immuneACCESS and retained in-frame rearrangements with V and J assigned. These tables miss some clones; where compared with another copy, unresolved V genes account for less than half of the shortfall, and the remainder is unexplained. Within this sample are 250,000 to 300,000 clones, with nearly 90% of them counted one time only. 0.65% to 0.9% of the sample is held by the ten biggest clonotypes. Sequencing was carried out using peripheral blood. All receptors come from a woman aged 30 to 39 with acute or convalescent COVID-19.

The chain recombines TRBV11-2 with TRBJ1-1; D possibly corresponds to TRBD1 (6 bases). V lost 5 bases and J 10 bases, leaving 20 bases between the germline ends. Germline values: CDR1 SGHAT, CDR2 FQNNGV. The CDR3 runs 14 residues. This chain's CDR3 is CASSPGTIYEGAFF. DNA of the CDR3: TGTGCCAGCAGCCCCGGGACAATTTATGAAGGAGCTTTCTTT.

This chain joins TRBV11-3 and TRBJ1-1, with a possible D match to TRBD1 (6 bases). The CDR3 spans 14 residues. The V gene lost 3 bases and the J gene lost 5 bases, with 13 bases spanning the gap. Germline V gene data show CDR1 as SGHNT and CDR2 as YENEEA. The CDR3 here is CASSLVAGATEAFF. CDR3 coding DNA: TGTGCCAGCAGCTTGGTTGCAGGGGCGACTGAAGCTTTCTTT.

The gene calls are TRBV11-3 and TRBJ2-1; 9 bases agree with TRBD2. Germline lookup yields CDR1 SGHNT and CDR2 YENEEA. The CDR3 has 16 amino acids. The junction had 9 bases not matched to a gene; V was cut back by 5 bases and J by 4 bases. The CDR3 DNA sequence: TGTGCCAGCAGCCCCGGTCCTAGCGGGACTTACAATGAGCAGTTCTTC. Translated, it gives CASSPGPSGTYNEQFF.

In nucleotides, the CDR3 is TGTGCCAGCAGCGTAGGATCCAGCGGGATGCTCACAGATACGCAGTATTTT. Translated, it gives CASSVGSSGMLTDTQYF. The gene calls are TRBV9 and TRBJ2-3, with 7 bases lining up with TRBD2. This CDR3 has 17 amino acids. Losses at the gene ends were 0 bases for V and 2 bases for J; bases not matched to a gene: 9. Germline V gene data show CDR1 as SGDLS and CDR2 as YYNGEE.

In this sample, this clone turned up a few times. Written as DNA, the CDR3 is TGCGCCAGCAGCCAAGAAGGTTGGAGGGGTGATACGCAGTATTTT. Its translation: CASSQEGWRGDTQYF. This chain connects TRBV4-1 to TRBJ2-3, with a weak D call TRBD2 (6 bases). Deletions cut 0 bases from V and 6 bases from J, with 13 bases between. The CDR3 runs to 15 residues. The germline gives CDR1 MGHRA, CDR2 YSYEKL.

This sequence joins TRBV11-2 and TRBJ2-2; 7 bases fit TRBD2. The length of the CDR3 is 17 residues. J was trimmed by 5 bases and V by 4 bases; bases with no gene match: 13. From germline, CDR1 is SGHAT and CDR2 FQNNGV. The chain's CDR3 is CASSSQVGGRRTGELFF. Written as DNA, the CDR3 is TGTGCCAGCAGCTCCCAGGTCGGCGGGAGAAGGACCGGGGAGCTGTTTTTT. Full variable domain (missing parts from reference TRBV11-2 and TRBJ2-2): EAGVAQSPRYKIIEKRQSVAFWCNPISGHATLYWYQQILGQGPKLLIQFQNNGVVDDSQLPKDRFSAERLKGVDSTLKIQPAKLEDSAVYLCASSSQVGGRRTGELFFGEGSRLTVL.

The rearrangement uses TRBV19 and TRBJ2-1; D remains ambiguous. The CDR3 contains 12 residues. V lost 5 bases and J lost 8, with 10 bases in between. Germline V gene data show CDR1 as LNHDA and CDR2 as SQIVND (reference sequence). The CDR3 nucleotides read TGTGCCAGTAGTTCAAAAATCCATGAGCAGTTCTTC. Translated, it gives CASSSKIHEQFF.

CDR3 bases: TGTGCCAGCAGCCCCTCAGGCAGGGGCGGTGAAAAACTGTTTTTT. Amino acids: CASSPSGRGGEKLFF. This chain connects TRBV5-6 to TRBJ1-4, with a weak D call TRBD1 (6 bases). Germline CDR1 and CDR2: SGHDT and YYEEEE. V lost 4 bases and J lost 7, with 17 bases in between. The CDR3 is 15 residues long.

This chain connects TRBV5-8 to TRBJ1-1, with TRBD1 as a possible D gene (5 bases). This CDR3 spans 14 amino acids. The V gene lost 3 bases and the J gene lost 5 bases, with 14 bases spanning the gap. The germline V gene encodes CDR1 SGHTS and CDR2 YDEGEE. The CDR3, as DNA: TGTGCCAGCAGCTACCGGGGGATGGGAACTGAAGCTTTCTTT. Translated, it gives CASSYRGMGTEAFF.

The DNA for the CDR3 is TGTGCCAGCAGTTACTTTGGGACAGAGGGCACAGATACGCAGTATTTT. It yields the protein CASSYFGTEGTDTQYF. This chain joins TRBV6-6 and TRBJ2-3; 7 bases agree with TRBD1. Trimming removed 1 base from V and 1 base from J; junction bases left unmatched: 5. The CDR3 is 16 amino acids. Looked up from germline, CDR1 is MNHNY and CDR2 is SVGAGI (reference sequence).

This clone has just one count. The chain joins TRBV9 to TRBJ1-4, with D possibly TRBD1 on 5 matching bases. Trimming left V 4 bases short and J 6 bases short, with 16 bases between. This CDR3 spans 15 amino acids. Germline CDR1 is SGDLS and CDR2 is YYNGEE. The CDR3 DNA sequence: TGTGCCAGCAGCTTCCAAGGGGTTGGTGATGAAAAACTGTTTTTT. As protein: CASSFQGVGDEKLFF.

This CDR3 is CASSLKMGQGQGEQYF. The CDR3 nucleotides are TGCGCCAGCAGCCTCAAAATGGGGCAGGGACAAGGCGAGCAGTACTTC. The rearrangement links TRBV4-3 to TRBJ2-7; tentative D call: TRBD1 (6 bases). The CDR3 has 16 residues. Germline V gene lookup returns CDR1 LGHNA and CDR2 YSLEER. V lost 4 bases, J lost 6 bases, and 22 bases lay in between.

J is TRBJ2-1 and V is TRBV25-1; TRBD2 matches 8 bases. The junction had 9 bases not matched to a gene; V was cut back by 2 bases and J by 9 bases. Germline CDR1 is MGHDK and CDR2 is SYGVNS. The CDR3 is 15 amino acids. Written as DNA, the CDR3 is TGTGCCAGCAGTGAAGGGTCGGGACTAGAGCGTGAGCAGTTCTTC. Protein product: CASSEGSGLEREQFF.

The chain is built from TRBV18 and TRBJ2-1; 10 bases are shared with TRBD2. V lost 8 bases to trimming and J lost 3 bases; unmatched junction nucleotides: 10. This CDR3 contains 16 residues. Germline assignment: CDR1 KGHSH and CDR2 LQKENI. The CDR3 sequence: CASPSRTSGNYNEQFF. CDR3 DNA sequence: TGTGCCAGCCCTTCTAGGACTAGCGGCAACTACAATGAGCAGTTCTTC.

This chain links TRBV7-2 with TRBJ1-5; a weak D match, TRBD1 (5 bases). The V gene lost 1 base and the J gene lost 4 bases, with 11 bases spanning the gap. CDR1 is SGHTA and CDR2 is FQGNSA in the germline V gene. This CDR3 has 15 amino acids. CDR3 in amino acids: CASSLEGVGNQPQHF. The CDR3 bases are TGTGCCAGCAGCTTAGAAGGGGTGGGGAATCAGCCCCAGCATTTT. The full variable domain, rest sourced from reference TRBV7-2 and TRBJ1-5, is GAGVSQSPSNKVTEKGKDVELRCDPISGHTALYWYRQSLGQGLEFLIYFQGNSAPDKSGLPSDRFSAERTGGSVSTLTIQRTQQEDSAVYLCASSLEGVGNQPQHFGDGTRLSIL.

V is TRBV4-1 and J is TRBJ1-6; tentatively, D is TRBD1 (5 bases). The length of the CDR3 is 17 residues. V was clipped by 0 bases and J by 10 bases, with 19 bases between them. Germline V gene data show CDR1 as MGHRA and CDR2 as YSYEKL. CDR3 in DNA: TGCGCCAGCAGCCAAGATCGCGGGAGGGCGGCAGGGTCACCCCTCCACTTT. Amino acids: CASSQDRGRAAGSPLHF.

This chain joins TRBV4-1 and TRBJ2-5; 7 nucleotides line up with TRBD1. The ends lost 6 bases at V and 1 base at J; junction bases unmatched: 5. The germline gives CDR1 MGHRA, CDR2 YSYEKL. The CDR3 covers 14 residues. The chain's CDR3 is CASSLDRAQETQYF. CDR3 coding DNA: TGCGCCAGCAGTCTAGACAGGGCCCAAGAGACCCAGTACTTC.